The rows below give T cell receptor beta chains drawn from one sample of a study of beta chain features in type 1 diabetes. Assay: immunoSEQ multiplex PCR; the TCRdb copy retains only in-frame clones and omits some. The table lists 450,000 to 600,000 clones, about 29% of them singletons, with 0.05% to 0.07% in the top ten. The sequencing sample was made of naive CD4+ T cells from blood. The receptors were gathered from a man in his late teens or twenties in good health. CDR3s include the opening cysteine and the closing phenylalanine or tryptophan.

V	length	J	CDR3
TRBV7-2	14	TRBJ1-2	CASSTNRETGGYTF
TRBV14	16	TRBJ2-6	CASSKRGLSGANVLTF
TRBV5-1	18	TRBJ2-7	CASSSGTSASPSNYEQYF
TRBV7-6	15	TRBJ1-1	CASSLVSGMNTEAFF
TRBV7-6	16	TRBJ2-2	CASSSFRQPNTGELFF
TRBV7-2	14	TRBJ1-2	CASSVGQGAYGYTF
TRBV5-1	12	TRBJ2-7	CASSPAGNEQYF
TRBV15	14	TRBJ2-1	CATSRAGSYNEQFF
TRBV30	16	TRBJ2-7	CAWSVGRTSGNYEQYF
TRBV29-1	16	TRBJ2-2	CSVRGQGGFNTGELFF
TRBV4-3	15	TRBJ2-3	CASSHRKGAVDTQYF
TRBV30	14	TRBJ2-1	CAWRGLVTYNEQFF
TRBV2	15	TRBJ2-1	CASSEGGSLYNEQFF
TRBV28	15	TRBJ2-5	CASSLYGRSQETQYF
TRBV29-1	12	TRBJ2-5	CSVGSFGETQYF
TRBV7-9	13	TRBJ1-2	CASSLGDARGYTF
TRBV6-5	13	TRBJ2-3	CASSSYSTDTQYF
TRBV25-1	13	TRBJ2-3	CACAGRPTDTQYF
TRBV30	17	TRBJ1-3	CAWSLAGPRSVGNTIYF
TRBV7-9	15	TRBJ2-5	CASRHRDPREETQYF
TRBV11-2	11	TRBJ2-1	CASRLTVGQFF
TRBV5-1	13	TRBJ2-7	CASSLELSTEQYF
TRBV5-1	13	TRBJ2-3	CASSNQGIDTQYF
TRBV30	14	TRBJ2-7	CAWSVRGGSYEQYF
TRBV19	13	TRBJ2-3	CASSRTGADTQYF
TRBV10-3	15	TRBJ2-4	CAISGDSLAKNIQYF
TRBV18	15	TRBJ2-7	CASSPTPQQGYEQYF
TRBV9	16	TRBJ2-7	CASSVVELAGTYEQYF
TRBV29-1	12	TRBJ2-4	CSVDIGGNIQYF
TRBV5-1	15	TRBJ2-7	CASSSRDGGAYEQYF
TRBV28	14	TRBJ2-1	CASSLGLASNEQFF
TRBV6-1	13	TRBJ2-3	CASIKGPRDTQYF
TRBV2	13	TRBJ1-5	CASSVGNGQPQHF
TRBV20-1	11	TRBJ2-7	CSASRGYEQYF
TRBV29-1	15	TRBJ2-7	CSVGELAGVHHEQYF
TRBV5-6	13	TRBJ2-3	CASSSTGTDTQYF
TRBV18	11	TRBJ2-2	CASSTTGELFF
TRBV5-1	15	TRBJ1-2	CASSFGGSPNYGYTF
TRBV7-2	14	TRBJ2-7	CASSPGLSSYEQYF
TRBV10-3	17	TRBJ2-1	CAISEKSGLALHNEQFF
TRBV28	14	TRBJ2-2	CASSAPYNTGELFF
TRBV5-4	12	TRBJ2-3	CVFGRAADTQYF
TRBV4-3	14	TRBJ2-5	CASSQDYRAETQYF
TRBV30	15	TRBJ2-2	CAWNIAGVTTGELFF
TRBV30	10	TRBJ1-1	CAWSGTKAFF
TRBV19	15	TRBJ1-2	CASSIGNFYKYGYTF
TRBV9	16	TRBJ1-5	CASSATTGFDFQPQHF
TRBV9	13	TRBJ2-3	CASSGHTLDTQYF
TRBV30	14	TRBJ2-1	CAWSRAGAYNEQFF